This entry lists 5 T cell receptor beta chains sequenced from one sample in a study of T cells in Graves' hyperthyroidism and ophthalmopathy. Researchers amplified the TCR beta CDR3 regions from RNA transcripts. HTBI primers drove first-round RT-PCR of the TCR CDR3. TCRdb fed the multiplex PCR reads into MiXCR, producing one record per CDR3 protein. The sample includes over 350,000 distinct CDR3 sequences, roughly 14% seen only once; the top ten take under 15%. Specimen: blood. The receptors stem from a young man with Graves' ophthalmopathy.

Concerning this clonotype: A much larger clone sits a single nucleotide away, making a read error possible. The chain recombines TRBV12-3 or TRBV12-4 with TRBJ2-2; 8 bases are shared with TRBD2. CDR3 size: 13 residues. The CDR3 DNA reads TGTACCAGCGGGGGCTCGAACACCGGGGAGCTGTTTTTT. This sequence encodes CTSGGSNTGELFF.

The rearrangement links TRBV19 to TRBJ1-4; 10 nucleotides align to TRBD1. Per the germline V gene, CDR1 is LNHDA and CDR2 is SQIVND (reference sequence). The CDR3 loop spans 19 amino acids. Trimming cost V 5 bases and J 12 bases; bases outside gene matches: 24. CDR3 sequence (DNA): TGTGCCAGTAGTGCCTTACGAACCGGGACAGGGGATCGAGTGGGACAACTGTTTTTT. Protein: CASSALRTGTGDRVGQLFF.

This clonotype appeared many times. The rearrangement joins TRBV27 to TRBJ2-1, with 8 nucleotides matching TRBD1. Germline V gene data show CDR1 as MNHEY and CDR2 as SMNVEV (reference sequence). The CDR3 covers 21 residues. V trimming: 3 bases; J trimming: 0 bases; junction bases outside the gene matches: 19. For the CDR3, the DNA is TGTGCCAGCAGTTTCATCCGACAGGGGATCCGCGGGCCCCTCTCCTACAATGAGCAGTTCTTC. Encoded protein: CASSFIRQGIRGPLSYNEQFF.

This clonotype was seen more than once but under ten times. The chain couples TRBV7-9 to TRBJ1-6, with no clear D. V lost 11 bases and J 6 bases, leaving 17 bases between the germline ends. In germline, CDR1 is SEHNR, CDR2 FQNEAQ (reference sequence). The CDR3 is 14 residues long. CDR3 amino acids: CAGSSSVGNSPLHF. The CDR3 nucleotides read TGTGCCGGCTCATCGTCGGTTGGTAATTCACCCCTCCACTTT.

This clonotype was detected a few times. A junction end diverges from the germline sequence, so it may reflect a read error. This chain links TRBV14 with TRBJ2-7, with TRBD2 matching 7 bases. Germline CDR1 reads SGHDN; CDR2 reads FVKESK. This CDR3 has 18 amino acids. The CDR3 coding sequence is TGTGCCAGCAGCCAAGATCGACTTTGGGAGGGATACTCCCACGAGCAGTACTTC. It is translated as CASSQDRLWEGYSHEQYF.